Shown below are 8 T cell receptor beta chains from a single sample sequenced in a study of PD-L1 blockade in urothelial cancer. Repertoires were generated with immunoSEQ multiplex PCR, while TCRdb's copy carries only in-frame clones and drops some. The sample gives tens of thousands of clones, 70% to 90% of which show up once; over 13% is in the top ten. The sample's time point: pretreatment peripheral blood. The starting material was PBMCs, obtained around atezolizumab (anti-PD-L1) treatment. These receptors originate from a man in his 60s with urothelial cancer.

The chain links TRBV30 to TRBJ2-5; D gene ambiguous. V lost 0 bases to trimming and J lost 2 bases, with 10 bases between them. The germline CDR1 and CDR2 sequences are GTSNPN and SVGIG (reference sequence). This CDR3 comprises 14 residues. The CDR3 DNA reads TGTGCCTGGAGTGTACTGAGGCTTCAAGAGACCCAGTACTTC. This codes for CAWSVLRLQETQYF.

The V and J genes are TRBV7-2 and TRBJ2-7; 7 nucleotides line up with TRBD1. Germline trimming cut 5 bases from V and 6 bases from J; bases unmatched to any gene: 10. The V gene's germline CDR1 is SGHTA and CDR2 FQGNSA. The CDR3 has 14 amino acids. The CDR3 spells CASSRGGKGVEQYF. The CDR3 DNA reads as TGTGCCAGCAGCAGAGGGGGCAAAGGTGTCGAGCAGTACTTC. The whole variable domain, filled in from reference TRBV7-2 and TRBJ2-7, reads GAGVSQSPSNKVTEKGKDVELRCDPISGHTALYWYRQSLGQGLEFLIYFQGNSAPDKSGLPSDRFSAERTGGSVSTLTIQRTQQEDSAVYLCASSRGGKGVEQYFGPGTRLTVT.

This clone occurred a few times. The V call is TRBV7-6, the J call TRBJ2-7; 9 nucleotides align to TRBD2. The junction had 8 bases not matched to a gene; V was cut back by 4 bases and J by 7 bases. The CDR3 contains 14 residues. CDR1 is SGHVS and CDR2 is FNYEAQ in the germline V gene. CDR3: CASSSRLAEAEQYF. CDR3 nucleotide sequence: TGTGCCAGCAGCTCACGACTAGCGGAAGCGGAGCAGTACTTC.

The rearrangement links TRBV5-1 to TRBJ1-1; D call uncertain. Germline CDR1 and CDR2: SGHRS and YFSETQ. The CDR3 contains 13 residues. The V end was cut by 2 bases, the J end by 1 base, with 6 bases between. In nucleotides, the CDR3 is TGCGCCAGCAGCTTCACAGCGAACACTGAAGCTTTCTTT. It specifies CASSFTANTEAFF.

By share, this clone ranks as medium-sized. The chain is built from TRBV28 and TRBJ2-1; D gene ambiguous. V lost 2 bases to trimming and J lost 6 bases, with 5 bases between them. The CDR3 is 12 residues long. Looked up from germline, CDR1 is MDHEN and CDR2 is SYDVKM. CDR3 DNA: TGTGCCAGCAGTTTAGAGTTCAATGAGCAGTTCTTC. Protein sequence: CASSLEFNEQFF.

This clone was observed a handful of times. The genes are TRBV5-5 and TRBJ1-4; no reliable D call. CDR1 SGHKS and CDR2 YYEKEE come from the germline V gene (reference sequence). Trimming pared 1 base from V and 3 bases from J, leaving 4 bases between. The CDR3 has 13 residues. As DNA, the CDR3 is TGTGCCAGCAGCTTGTTCGCTAATGAAAAACTGTTTTTT. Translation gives CASSLFANEKLFF.

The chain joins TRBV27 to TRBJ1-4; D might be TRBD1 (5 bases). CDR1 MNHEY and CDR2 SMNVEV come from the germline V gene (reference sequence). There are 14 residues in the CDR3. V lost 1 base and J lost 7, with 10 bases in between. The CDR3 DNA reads TGTGCCAGCAGTTTATGGGGGAGGGTTGAAAAACTGTTTTTT. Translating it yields CASSLWGRVEKLFF.

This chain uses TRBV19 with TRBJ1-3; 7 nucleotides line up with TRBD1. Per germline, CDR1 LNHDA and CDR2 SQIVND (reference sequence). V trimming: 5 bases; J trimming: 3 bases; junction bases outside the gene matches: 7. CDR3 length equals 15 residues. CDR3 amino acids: CASSSSRDSGNTIYF. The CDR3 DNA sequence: TGTGCCAGTAGTTCCTCCCGGGACAGTGGAAACACCATATATTTT.